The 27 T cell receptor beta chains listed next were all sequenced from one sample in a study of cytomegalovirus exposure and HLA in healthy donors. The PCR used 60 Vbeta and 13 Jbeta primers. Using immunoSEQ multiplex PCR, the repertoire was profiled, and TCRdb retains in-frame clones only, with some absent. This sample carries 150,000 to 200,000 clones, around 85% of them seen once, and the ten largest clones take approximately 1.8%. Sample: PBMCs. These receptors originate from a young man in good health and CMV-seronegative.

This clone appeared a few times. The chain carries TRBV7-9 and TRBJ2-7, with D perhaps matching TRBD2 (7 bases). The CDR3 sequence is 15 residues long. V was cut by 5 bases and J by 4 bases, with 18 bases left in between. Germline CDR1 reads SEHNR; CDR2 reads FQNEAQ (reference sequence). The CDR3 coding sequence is TGTGCCAGCAGCCCAGTCAGGGGAGGGCCATACGAGCAGTACTTC. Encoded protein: CASSPVRGGPYEQYF.

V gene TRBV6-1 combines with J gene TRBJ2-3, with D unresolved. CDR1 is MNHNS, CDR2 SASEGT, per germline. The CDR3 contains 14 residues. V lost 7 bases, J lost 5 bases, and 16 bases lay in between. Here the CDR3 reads CASKLVIPGDTQYF. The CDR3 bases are TGTGCCAGCAAACTGGTAATCCCGGGAGATACGCAGTATTTT.

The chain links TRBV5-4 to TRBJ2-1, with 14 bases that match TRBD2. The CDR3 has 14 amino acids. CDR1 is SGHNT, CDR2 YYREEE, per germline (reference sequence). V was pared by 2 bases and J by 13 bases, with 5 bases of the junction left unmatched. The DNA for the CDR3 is TGTGCCAGCAGCTTCGGGACTAGCGGGGGCGGACAGTTCTTC. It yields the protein CASSFGTSGGGQFF.

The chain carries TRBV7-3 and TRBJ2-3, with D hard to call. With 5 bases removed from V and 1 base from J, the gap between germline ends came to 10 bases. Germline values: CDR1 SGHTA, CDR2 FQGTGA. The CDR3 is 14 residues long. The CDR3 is CASSLRGGTDTQYF. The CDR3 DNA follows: TGTGCCAGCAGCCTACGCGGCGGCACAGATACGCAGTATTTT.

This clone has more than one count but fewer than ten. Here the CDR3 reads CSVERQGPTDTQYF. The CDR3 DNA follows: TGCAGCGTTGAACGGCAGGGGCCCACAGATACGCAGTATTTT. The chain links TRBV29-1 to TRBJ2-3, with D possibly matching TRBD1 (6 bases). The CDR3 loop spans 14 amino acids. Germline V gene sequence: CDR1 SQVTM, CDR2 ANQGSEA. V lost 2 bases and J lost 2, with 11 bases in between.

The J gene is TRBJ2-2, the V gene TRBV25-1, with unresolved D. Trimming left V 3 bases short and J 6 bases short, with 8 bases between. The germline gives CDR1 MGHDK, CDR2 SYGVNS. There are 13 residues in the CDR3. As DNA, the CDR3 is TGTGCCAGCAGTGAGACACCTTCCGGGGAGCTGTTTTTT. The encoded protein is CASSETPSGELFF.

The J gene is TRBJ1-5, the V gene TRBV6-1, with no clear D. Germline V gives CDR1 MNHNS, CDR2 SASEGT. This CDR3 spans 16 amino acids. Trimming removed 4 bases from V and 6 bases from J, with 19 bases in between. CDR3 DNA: TGTGCCAGCAGTGCGGCAGGTCCCCGTGTCGGTCAGCCCCAGCATTTT. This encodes CASSAAGPRVGQPQHF.

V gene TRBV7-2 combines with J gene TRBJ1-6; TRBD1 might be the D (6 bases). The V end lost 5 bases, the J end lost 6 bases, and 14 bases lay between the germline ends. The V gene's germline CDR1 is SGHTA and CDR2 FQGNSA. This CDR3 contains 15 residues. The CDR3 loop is CASSPTGLGNSPLHF. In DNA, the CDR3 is TGTGCCAGCAGCCCAACAGGGTTGGGTAATTCACCCCTCCACTTT.

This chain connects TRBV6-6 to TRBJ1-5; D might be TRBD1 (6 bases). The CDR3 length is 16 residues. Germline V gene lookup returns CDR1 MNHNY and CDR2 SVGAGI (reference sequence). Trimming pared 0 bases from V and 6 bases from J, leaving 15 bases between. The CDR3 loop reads CASSYSITGSVQPQHF. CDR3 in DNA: TGTGCCAGCAGTTACTCAATTACAGGGTCGGTTCAGCCCCAGCATTTT.

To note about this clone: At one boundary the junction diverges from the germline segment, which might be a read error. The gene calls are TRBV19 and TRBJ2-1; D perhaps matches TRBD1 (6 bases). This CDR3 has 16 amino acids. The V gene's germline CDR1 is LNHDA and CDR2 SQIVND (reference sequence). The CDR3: CAGSIGDISSYNEQFF. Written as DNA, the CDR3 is TGTGCCGGTAGTATTGGGGACATAAGCTCCTACAATGAGCAGTTCTTC.

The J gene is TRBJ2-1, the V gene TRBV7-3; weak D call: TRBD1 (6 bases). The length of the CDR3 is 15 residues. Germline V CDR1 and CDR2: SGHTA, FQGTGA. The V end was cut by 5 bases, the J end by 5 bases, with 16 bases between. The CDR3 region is CASSRGRTAHNEQFF. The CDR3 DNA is TGTGCCAGCAGCCGGGGTCGGACAGCGCACAATGAGCAGTTCTTC.

The CDR3 DNA follows: TGTGCCAGCAGCTTGGCGGGGGGGTCAGGCTCCTACAATGAGCAGTTCTTC. Amino acids: CASSLAGGSGSYNEQFF. The chain recombines TRBV5-6 with TRBJ2-1, with 8 bases lining up with TRBD2. The CDR3 is made up of 17 amino acids. The ends lost 0 bases at V and 0 bases at J; junction bases unmatched: 5. The germline V gene encodes CDR1 SGHDT and CDR2 YYEEEE.

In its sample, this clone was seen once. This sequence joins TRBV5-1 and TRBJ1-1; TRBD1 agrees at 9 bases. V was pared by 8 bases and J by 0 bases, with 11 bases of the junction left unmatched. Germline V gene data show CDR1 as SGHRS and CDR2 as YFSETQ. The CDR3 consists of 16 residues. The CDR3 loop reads CASTLTGGHMNTEAFF. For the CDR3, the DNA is TGCGCCAGTACGCTGACAGGGGGTCACATGAACACTGAAGCTTTCTTT.

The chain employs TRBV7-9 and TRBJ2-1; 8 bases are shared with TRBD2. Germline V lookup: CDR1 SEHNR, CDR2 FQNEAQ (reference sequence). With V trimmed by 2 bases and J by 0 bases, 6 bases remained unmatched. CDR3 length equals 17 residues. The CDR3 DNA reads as TGTGCCAGCAGCTTAAAGGCGGGGGGTTTCTCCTACAATGAGCAGTTCTTC. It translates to CASSLKAGGFSYNEQFF.

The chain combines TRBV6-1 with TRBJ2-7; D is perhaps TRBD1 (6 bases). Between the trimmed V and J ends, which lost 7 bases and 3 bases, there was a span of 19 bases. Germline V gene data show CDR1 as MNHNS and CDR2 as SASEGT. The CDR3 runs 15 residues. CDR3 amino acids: CASNELQGTNYEQYF. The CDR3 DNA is TGTGCCAGCAACGAATTACAGGGAACCAACTACGAGCAGTACTTC.

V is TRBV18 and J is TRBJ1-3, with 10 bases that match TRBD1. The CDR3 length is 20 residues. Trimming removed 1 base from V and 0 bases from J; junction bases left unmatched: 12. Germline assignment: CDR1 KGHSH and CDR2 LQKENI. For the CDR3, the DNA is TGTGCCAGCTCACCACTAGGACAGGGGGACGTGCGCTACTCTGGAAACACCATATATTTT. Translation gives CASSPLGQGDVRYSGNTIYF.

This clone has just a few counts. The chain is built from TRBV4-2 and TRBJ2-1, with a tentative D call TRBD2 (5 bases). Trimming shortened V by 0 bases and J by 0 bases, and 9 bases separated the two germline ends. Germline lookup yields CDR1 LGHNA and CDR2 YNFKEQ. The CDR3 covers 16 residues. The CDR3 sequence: CASSQEGLISYNEQFF. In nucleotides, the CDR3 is TGTGCCAGCAGCCAAGAAGGACTCATCTCCTACAATGAGCAGTTCTTC.

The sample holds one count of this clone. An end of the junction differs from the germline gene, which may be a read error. The CDR3: CASSLRARGAGETQYF. CDR3 DNA sequence: TGTGCTAGCAGCTTACGCGCCAGGGGGGCGGGGGAGACCCAGTACTTC. V gene TRBV7-7 combines with J gene TRBJ2-5, with TRBD1 as a possible D gene (7 bases). CDR1 and CDR2 from the germline V gene are SSHAT and FNYEAQ (reference sequence). The CDR3 has 16 residues. Complete variable domain (other parts from reference TRBV7-7 and TRBJ2-5): GAGVSQSPRYKVTKRGQDVTLRCDPISSHATLYWYQQALGQGPEFLTYFNYEAQPDKSGLPSDRFSAERPEGSISTLTIQRTEQRDSAMYRCASSLRARGAGETQYFGPGTRLLVL.

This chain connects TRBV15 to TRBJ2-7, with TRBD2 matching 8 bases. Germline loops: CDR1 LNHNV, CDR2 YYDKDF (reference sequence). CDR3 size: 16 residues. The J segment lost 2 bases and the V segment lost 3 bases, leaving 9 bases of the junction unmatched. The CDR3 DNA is TGTGCCACCAGCAGGGAGCTAGGCGGGGGGCCCTACGAGCAGTACTTC. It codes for CATSRELGGGPYEQYF.

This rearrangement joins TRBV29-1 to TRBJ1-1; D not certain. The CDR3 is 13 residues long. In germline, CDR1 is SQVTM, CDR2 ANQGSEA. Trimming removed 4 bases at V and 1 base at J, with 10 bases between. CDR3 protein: CSVGATRNTEAFF. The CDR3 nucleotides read TGCAGCGTTGGGGCCACACGGAACACTGAAGCTTTCTTT.

The CDR3 spells CASSLMYYEQYF. CDR3 nucleotides: TGTGCCAGCAGCTTAATGTACTACGAGCAGTACTTC. This rearrangement joins TRBV11-2 to TRBJ2-7, with unresolved D. Germline CDR1 and CDR2: SGHAT and FQNNGV. Trimming shortened V by 2 bases and J by 3 bases, and 5 bases separated the two germline ends. The CDR3 is 12 amino acids.

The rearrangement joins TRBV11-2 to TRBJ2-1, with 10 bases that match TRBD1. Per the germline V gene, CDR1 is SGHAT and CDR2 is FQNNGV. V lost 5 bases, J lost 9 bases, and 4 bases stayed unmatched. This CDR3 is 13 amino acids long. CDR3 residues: CASSRQGAGEQFF. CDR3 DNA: TGTGCCAGCAGCCGACAGGGGGCCGGTGAGCAGTTCTTC.

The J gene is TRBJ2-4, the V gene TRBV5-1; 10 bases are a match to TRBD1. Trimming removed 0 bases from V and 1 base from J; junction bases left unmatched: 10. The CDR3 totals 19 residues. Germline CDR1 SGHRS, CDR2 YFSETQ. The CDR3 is CASSLVLTGGAGAKNIQYF. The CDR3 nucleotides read TGCGCCAGCAGCTTGGTTTTGACAGGGGGCGCTGGGGCCAAAAACATTCAGTACTTC.

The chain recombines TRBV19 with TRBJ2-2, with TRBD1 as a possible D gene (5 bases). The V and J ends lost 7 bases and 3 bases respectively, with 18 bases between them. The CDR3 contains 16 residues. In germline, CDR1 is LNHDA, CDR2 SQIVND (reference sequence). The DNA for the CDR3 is TGTGCCAGTACCCTGGGGCTCATGCTACACACCGGGGAGCTGTTTTTT. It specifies CASTLGLMLHTGELFF. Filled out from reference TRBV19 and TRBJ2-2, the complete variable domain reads DGGITQSPKYLFRKEGQNVTLSCEQNLNHDAMYWYRQDPGQGLRLIYYSQIVNDFQKGDIAEGYSVSREKKESFPLTVTSAQKNPTAFYLCASTLGLMLHTGELFFGEGSRLTVL.

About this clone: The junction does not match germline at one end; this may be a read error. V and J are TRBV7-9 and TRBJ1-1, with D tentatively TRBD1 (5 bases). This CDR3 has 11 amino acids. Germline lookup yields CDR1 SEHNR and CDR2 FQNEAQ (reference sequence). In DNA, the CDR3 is TGTTCCAGCATCAGGGTTACTGAAGCTTTCTTT. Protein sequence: CSSIRVTEAFF.

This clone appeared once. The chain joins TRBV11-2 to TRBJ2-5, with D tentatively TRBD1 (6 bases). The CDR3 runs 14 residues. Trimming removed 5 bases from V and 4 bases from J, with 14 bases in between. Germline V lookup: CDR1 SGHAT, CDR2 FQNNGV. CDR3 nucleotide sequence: TGTGCCAGCAGCCCAGGGGTAGAACTAGAGACCCAGTACTTC. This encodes CASSPGVELETQYF.

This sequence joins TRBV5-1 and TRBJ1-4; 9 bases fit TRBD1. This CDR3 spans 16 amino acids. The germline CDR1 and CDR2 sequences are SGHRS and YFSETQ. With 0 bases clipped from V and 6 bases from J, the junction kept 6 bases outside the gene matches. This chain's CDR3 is CASSLGTGEWYEKLFF. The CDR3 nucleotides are TGCGCCAGCAGCTTGGGGACAGGGGAGTGGTATGAAAAACTGTTTTTT.